The clone carrying this TCR beta chain has only one observation. V was cut by 2 bases and J by 0 bases, with 14 bases left in between. CDR1 MNHEY and CDR2 SVGEGT come from the germline V gene. The CDR3 length is 17 residues. The sample is drawn from a study of blood T cell repertoires in COVID-19. The assay was immunoSEQ multiplex PCR, and TCRdb's table has in-frame clones only and misses some. The sample records around 100,000 clones, around 87% being singletons. The sequenced sample consisted of peripheral blood. V and J are TRBV6-2 or TRBV6-3 and TRBJ1-5; maybe TRBD1 (6 bases). The sequence was obtained from a man aged 50-60 years with active or convalescent COVID-19. CDR3 nucleotides: TGTGCCAGCAGTTACAGTGGGGGCAGCTATAGCAATCAGCCCCAGCATTTT. The encoded protein is CASSYSGGSYSNQPQHF.